This T cell receptor (beta chain) was identified during a study of coeliac disease. Study conclusions and caveats: In active celiac disease, intraepithelial and lamina propria TRB and TRG repertoires were less clonal than controls.

V was cut by 3 bases and J by 5 bases, with 13 bases left in between. The germline CDR1 and CDR2 sequences are SQVTM and ANQGSEA. This CDR3 has 13 amino acids. Of note for this clone: Its antigen is not known.

The data were produced by immunoSEQ multiplex PCR, yet TCRdb's version contains in-frame clones alone and is incomplete. The table lists roughly 4,200 clones, under 70% of them singletons. This sequence joins TRBV29-1 and TRBJ1-2; a possible D gene is TRBD1 (6 bases). The sequenced sample consisted of intraepithelial lymphocytes from the gut. This receptor was taken from a woman under 30 with active celiac disease. The CDR3 sequence is CSVDRQEKYGYTF. In DNA, the CDR3 is TGCAGCGTTGACCGACAGGAGAAATATGGCTACACCTTC.